This T cell receptor beta chain emerged from a study of blood T cell repertoires in COVID-19. Study-level background: The samples span acute and convalescent COVID-19 from the United States, Italy and Spain.

Germline V gives CDR1 GTSNPN, CDR2 SVGIG (reference sequence). CDR3 length equals 13 residues. The V and J ends lost 4 bases and 6 bases respectively, with 12 bases between them. Assay: immunoSEQ multiplex PCR; the TCRdb copy retains only in-frame clones and omits some. The sample yields approximately 94,000 clones, just under 80% seen once. The receptor comes from a woman between 65 and 79 years old with acute or convalescent COVID-19. The specimen sequenced was peripheral blood. The J gene is TRBJ2-2, the V gene TRBV30; D remains unclear. CDR3 coding DNA: TGTGCCTGGAACCCTAGTCCCGCCGGGGAGCTGTTTTTT. It is translated as CAWNPSPAGELFF. The full variable domain, its missing parts supplied by reference TRBV30 and TRBJ2-2, is SQTIHQWPATLVQPVGSPLSLECTVEGTSNPNLYWYRQAAGRGLQLLFYSVGIGQISSEVPQNLSASRPQDRQFILSSKKLLLSDSGFYLCAWNPSPAGELFFGEGSRLTVL.